These 18 T cell receptor beta chains originate from one sample sequenced in a study of T-cell memory formation after mild COVID-19. One entry per CDR3 protein, called by TCRdb with MiXCR from the 5' RACE reads. The sample records over 300,000 distinct CDR3 sequences, 20% to 25% being singletons. The sequenced sample consisted of PBMCs or a T cell subset sorted from them (not recorded which). The source is a man between 18 and 29 years old who had mild COVID-19 (a few samples of this study predate the infection). Cell type and time point are not known.

The chain combines TRBV20-1 with TRBJ2-3, with D tentatively TRBD2 (6 bases). The germline V gene has CDR1 DFQATT and CDR2 SNEGSKA (reference sequence). The CDR3 is made up of 12 amino acids. Trimming took off 6 bases at V and 2 bases at J, with 9 bases between the two ends. CDR3 in amino acids: CSAPDYTDTQYF. The CDR3 nucleotides read TGCAGTGCCCCGGACTACACAGATACGCAGTATTTT.

This clonotype was picked up one time. J is TRBJ1-1 and V is TRBV4-2; a possible D gene is TRBD1 (5 bases). The CDR3 loop spans 17 amino acids. Germline V gene data show CDR1 as LGHNA and CDR2 as YNFKEQ. The V end was cut by 0 bases, the J end by 0 bases, with 14 bases between. CDR3 nucleotide sequence: TGTGCCAGCAGCCAAGAGGCTGGAGGGGTGATGAACACTGAAGCTTTCTTT. Amino acids: CASSQEAGGVMNTEAFF.

A few counts support this clonotype. The rearrangement joins TRBV12-3 or TRBV12-4 to TRBJ1-5, with a weak D call TRBD1 (5 bases). V gave up 6 bases and J gave up 6 bases, with 12 bases separating them. CDR3 size: 13 residues. CDR3 bases: TGTGCCAGCAGCCGGACATTCGTTCAGCCCCAGCATTTT. This sequence encodes CASSRTFVQPQHF.

The chain links TRBV7-8 to TRBJ2-1; TRBD1 is a possible D gene (5 bases). The V gene lost 6 bases and the J gene lost 4 bases, with 7 bases spanning the gap. The CDR3 runs to 12 residues. Germline lookup yields CDR1 SGHVS and CDR2 FQNEAQ. CDR3 loop: CASRTEYNEQFF. DNA for the CDR3: TGTGCCAGCAGGACAGAATACAATGAGCAGTTCTTC. Full variable domain (outside the CDR3, taken from reference TRBV7-8 and TRBJ2-1): GAGVSQSPRYKVAKRGQDVALRCDPISGHVSLFWYQQALGQGPEFLTYFQNEAQLDKSGLPSDRFFAERPEGSVSTLKIQRTQQEDSAVYLCASRTEYNEQFFGPGTRLTVL.

This clonotype was counted many times. The chain has TRBV12-3 or TRBV12-4 and TRBJ2-3, with 11 nucleotides matching TRBD2. Trimming took 4 bases from V and 1 from J; bases not matched to a gene: 1. CDR3 length: 15 amino acids. The CDR3 sequence: CASSSLAGGTDTQYF. Here the CDR3 DNA reads TGTGCCAGCAGTTCACTAGCGGGGGGCACAGATACGCAGTATTTT.

The gene calls are TRBV7-9 and TRBJ1-5; tentative D call: TRBD1 (5 bases). Germline V lookup: CDR1 SEHNR, CDR2 FQNEAQ (reference sequence). The CDR3 spans 16 residues. V dropped 4 bases and J dropped 4 bases, with 17 bases sitting between them. Here the CDR3 DNA reads TGTGCCAGCAGCTCACCGGGACCGGGTAGAAATCAGCCCCAGCATTTT. Its translation is CASSSPGPGRNQPQHF.

The sample holds a few counts of this clonotype. J is TRBJ2-5 and V is TRBV5-1, with D uncertain. Trimming removed 0 bases from V and 3 bases from J, with 18 bases in between. This CDR3 region has 17 residues. CDR1 and CDR2 from the germline V gene are SGHRS and YFSETQ. CDR3 region: CASSLGVVGRTEETQYF. The DNA of the CDR3 is TGCGCCAGCAGCTTGGGGGTCGTCGGGCGAACGGAAGAGACCCAGTACTTC. The variable domain in full, completed from reference TRBV5-1 and TRBJ2-5, reads KAGVTQTPRYLIKTRGQQVTLSCSPISGHRSVSWYQQTPGQGLQFLFEYFSETQRNKGNFPGRFSGRQFSNSRSEMNVSTLELGDSALYLCASSLGVVGRTEETQYFGPGTRLLVL.

This clonotype was observed a handful of times. This chain uses TRBV4-3 with TRBJ2-7; D is unclear. The germline CDR1 and CDR2 sequences are LGHNA and YSLEER. V lost 1 base to trimming and J lost 2 bases, with 9 bases between them. This CDR3 is 14 amino acids long. The CDR3 coding sequence is TGCGCCAGCAGCCAAGGCGCTTTCGCCTACGAGCAGTACGTC. Translated, it gives CASSQGAFAYEQYV.

The V and J genes are TRBV19 and TRBJ2-2, with no clear D. The germline V gene has CDR1 LNHDA and CDR2 SQIVND (reference sequence). V was pared by 0 bases and J by 6 bases, with 11 bases between. CDR3 length: 15 residues. The CDR3 DNA is TGTGCCAGTAGTATAGATCCGGGTCTGTCCGGGGAGCTGTTTTTT. Its translation: CASSIDPGLSGELFF.

This rearrangement joins TRBV7-3 to TRBJ1-2, with 8 positions matching TRBD1. Trimming cost V 4 bases and J 6 bases; bases outside gene matches: 4. The germline V gene has CDR1 SGHTA and CDR2 FQGTGA. There are 13 residues in the CDR3. CDR3 DNA sequence: TGTGCCAGCAGCTCGGGACAGGCCGATGGCTACACCTTC. It yields the protein CASSSGQADGYTF.

V and J are TRBV6-6 and TRBJ2-1; D is unclear. Germline V gives CDR1 MNHNY, CDR2 SVGAGI (reference sequence). This CDR3 has 12 residues. The germline V and J ends were trimmed by 5 bases and 7 bases, with 9 bases remaining between them. The CDR3 reads CASSKGGNEQFF. Written as DNA, the CDR3 is TGTGCCAGCAGTAAAGGTGGGAATGAGCAGTTCTTC.

The chain has TRBV25-1 and TRBJ2-7; TRBD1 matches 7 bases. Germline trimming cut 3 bases from V and 2 bases from J; bases unmatched to any gene: 1. The CDR3 runs to 13 residues. Germline assignment: CDR1 MGHDK and CDR2 SYGVNS. CDR3 nucleotide sequence: TGTGCCAGCAGTGACAGGGGGACCTACGAGCAGTACTTC. It specifies CASSDRGTYEQYF.

At least ten counts were recorded for this clonotype. The chain links TRBV2 to TRBJ2-3; D is unclear. The CDR3 length is 13 residues. Germline V gene sequence: CDR1 SNHLY, CDR2 FYNNEI. Trimming pared 8 bases from V and 7 bases from J, leaving 16 bases between. The CDR3 DNA reads TGTGCCAGCCAGGACCCCGATCCCAATACGCAGTATTTT. Its protein is CASQDPDPNTQYF.

This clonotype has only a few counts. V gene TRBV12-3 or TRBV12-4 combines with J gene TRBJ2-7; 8 bases align to TRBD1. V shed 2 bases, J shed 6 bases, and the junction held 9 bases outside the gene matches. The CDR3 is made up of 15 amino acids. The CDR3 bases are TGTGCCAGCAGTTTACAGGGGGCCCGGTGGTCCGAGCAGTACTTC. Encoded protein: CASSLQGARWSEQYF.

The sample holds a few counts of this clonotype. The gene calls are TRBV12-3 or TRBV12-4 and TRBJ2-2, with a tentative D call TRBD1 (6 bases). Trimming took off 3 bases at V and 4 bases at J, with 12 bases between the two ends. This CDR3 has 15 amino acids. CDR3 protein: CASSLRGKPTGELFF. Here the CDR3 DNA reads TGTGCCAGCAGTTTGAGGGGGAAGCCCACCGGGGAGCTGTTTTTT.

The chain combines TRBV5-1 with TRBJ2-5; D is perhaps TRBD1 (6 bases). The CDR3 consists of 14 residues. Germline V gives CDR1 SGHRS, CDR2 YFSETQ. Trimming left V 8 bases short and J 4 bases short, with 18 bases between. In DNA form, the CDR3 reads TGCGCCAGTCGGGGTGGCAGGGGCGCAGAGACCCAGTACTTC. Protein: CASRGGRGAETQYF.

This clonotype was seen a handful of times. The J gene is TRBJ1-1, the V gene TRBV4-2; a possible D gene is TRBD1 (5 bases). The CDR3 is 15 amino acids. CDR1 LGHNA and CDR2 YNFKEQ come from the germline V gene. V dropped 4 bases and J dropped 5 bases, with 17 bases sitting between them. CDR3 region: CASSPMGGGETEAFF. The CDR3 DNA follows: TGTGCCAGCAGCCCTATGGGGGGAGGGGAGACTGAAGCTTTCTTT.

The chain links TRBV7-7 to TRBJ1-3; 9 nucleotides line up with TRBD1. Germline V gene lookup returns CDR1 SSHAT and CDR2 FNYEAQ (reference sequence). V gave up 5 bases and J gave up 4 bases; unmatched junction bases: 6. CDR3 length equals 15 residues. The CDR3 is CASSQTGGDGNTIYF. The CDR3 coding sequence is TGTGCCAGCAGCCAAACAGGGGGCGACGGAAACACCATATATTTT.